This TCR beta chain was recorded in a study of read filtering for tumor transcriptome and immune sequencing. Overall study context: R-ISS stage counts were eight or nine for I, about 15 for II, 6 or 7 for III. Regarding the study as a whole: Roughly 82% of IR-seq clonotypes had a single read, yet these held approximately 4% of reads.

Concerning this clonotype: Antigen: not known. A much larger clonotype is one base distant, so this may be a read error.

Molecular barcoded adaptors covering alpha/delta and beta/gamma chains were used on approximately 400 ng RNA. TCRdb itself ran the reads through MiXCR, one entry per CDR3 protein. Here the sample spans 75,000 to 95,000 distinct CDR3 sequences, 20% to 25% being singletons. The CDR3 loop spans 14 amino acids. Germline CDR1 reads MNHEY; CDR2 reads SVGAGI. Sequencing used a population of CD138-negative cells sorted from bone marrow. The sequence was collected from a donor aged 40 or older with multiple myeloma. The gene calls are TRBV6-5 and TRBJ2-1, with 7 bases lining up with TRBD1. As DNA, the CDR3 is TGTGCCAGCAGTGCACAGGGGTGGGTCAATGAGCGGTTCTTC. Translated: CASSAQGWVNERFF.